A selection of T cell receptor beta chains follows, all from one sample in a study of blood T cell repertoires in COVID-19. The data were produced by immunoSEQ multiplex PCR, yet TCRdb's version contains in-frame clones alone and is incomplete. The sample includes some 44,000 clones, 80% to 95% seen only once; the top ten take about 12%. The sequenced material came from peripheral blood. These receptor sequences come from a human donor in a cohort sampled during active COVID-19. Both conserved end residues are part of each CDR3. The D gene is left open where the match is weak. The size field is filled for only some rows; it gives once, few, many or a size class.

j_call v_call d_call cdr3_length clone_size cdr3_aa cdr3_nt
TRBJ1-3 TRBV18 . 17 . CASSPSPIAGSGNTIYF TGTGCCAGCTCACCGAGCCCCATTGCGGGCTCTGGAAACACCATATATTTT
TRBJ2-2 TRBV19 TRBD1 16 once CASTLTGRKSTGELFF TGTGCCAGTACCCTGACAGGGCGCAAGTCCACCGGGGAGCTGTTTTTT
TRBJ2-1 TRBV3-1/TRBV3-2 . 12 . CASSRAWNEQFF TGTGCCAGCAGCCGAGCGTGGAATGAGCAGTTCTTC
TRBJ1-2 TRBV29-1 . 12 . CSVETAGDGYTF TGCAGCGTTGAAACGGCAGGGGATGGCTACACCTTC
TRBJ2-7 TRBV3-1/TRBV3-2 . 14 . CASSRRAGFNEQYF TGTGCCAGCAGCCGTCGGGCAGGGTTCAACGAGCAGTACTTC
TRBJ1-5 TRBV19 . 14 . CASKPPQGNQPQHF TGTGCCAGTAAGCCCCCCCAAGGCAATCAGCCCCAGCATTTT
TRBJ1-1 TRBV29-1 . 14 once CSVEGLLGATEAFF TGCAGCGTTGAAGGGTTGCTGGGGGCCACTGAAGCTTTCTTT
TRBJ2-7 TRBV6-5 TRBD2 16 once CASSYSGGSGSHEQYF TGTGCCAGCAGTTACTCCGGGGGGAGTGGATCTCACGAGCAGTACTTC
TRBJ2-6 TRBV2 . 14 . CASSEVSGANVLTF TGTGCCAGCAGTGAAGTATCTGGGGCCAACGTCCTGACTTTC
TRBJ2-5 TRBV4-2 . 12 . CASSVQGGTQYF TGTGCCAGCAGCGTTCAAGGCGGGACCCAGTACTTC
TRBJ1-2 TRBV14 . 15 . CASSQMSGFNYGYTF TGTGCCAGCAGCCAGATGTCAGGCTTTAACTATGGCTACACCTTC
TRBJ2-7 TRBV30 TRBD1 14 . CAWTPGTGVYEQYF TGTGCCTGGACTCCCGGGACAGGGGTCTACGAGCAGTACTTC
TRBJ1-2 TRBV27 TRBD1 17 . CASSSRGGQGGRSRYTF TGTGCCAGCAGTTCGAGAGGCGGACAGGGGGGACGGAGTCGCTACACCTTC